Listed below are T cell receptor beta chains from one sample, sequenced in a study of cytomegalovirus exposure and HLA in healthy donors. TCRdb's copy holds only in-frame clones and misses some; the assay was immunoSEQ multiplex PCR. The sample carries about 160,000 clones, about four fifths recorded once. The source material was PBMCs. Receptor source: a male donor in good health and CMV-seropositive. Both conserved end residues are part of each CDR3. A D gene is named only where the DNA matches it firmly. Size tells how often a clone was seen (once, few, many) or the class of an expanded clone, and some rows leave it out.

V gene,clone size,D gene,J gene,CDR3 protein,CDR3 DNA
TRBV27,-,TRBD1,TRBJ1-5,CASSEWTGRGNQPQHF,TGTGCCAGCAGTGAGTGGACAGGGAGGGGCAATCAGCCCCAGCATTTT
TRBV7-9,-,TRBD1,TRBJ1-4,CASSFGTGDNEKLFF,TGTGCCAGCAGCTTCGGGACAGGCGATAATGAAAAACTGTTTTTT
TRBV29-1,-,-,TRBJ2-1,CSVEDRYNEQFF,TGCAGCGTTGAAGACCGTTACAATGAGCAGTTCTTC
TRBV2,few,TRBD1,TRBJ1-5,CASSVLDRVSHQPQHF,TGTGCCAGCAGTGTACTGGACAGGGTGTCCCATCAGCCCCAGCATTTT
TRBV5-1,-,TRBD1,TRBJ1-2,CASSFWTGTQTGGYTF,TGCGCCAGCAGCTTCTGGACAGGGACGCAAACCGGGGGCTACACCTTC
TRBV7-9,-,-,TRBJ1-4,CSSSAPGTTTNEKLFF,TGTTCCAGCAGCGCTCCCGGGACAACAACTAATGAAAAACTGTTTTTT
TRBV30,-,-,TRBJ2-1,CAWSVLLDGGEQFF,TGTGCCTGGAGTGTACTACTAGACGGGGGTGAGCAGTTCTTC
TRBV28,once,TRBD1,TRBJ1-5,CASNQGANNQPQHF,TGTGCCAGCAATCAGGGGGCCAACAATCAGCCCCAGCATTTT
TRBV5-6,few,TRBD1,TRBJ2-7,CASSLGQGRIYEQYF,TGTGCCAGCAGCTTGGGACAGGGGAGAATCTACGAGCAGTACTTC
TRBV19,once,TRBD1,TRBJ2-3,CASSIQGVLVDTQYF,TGTGCCAGTAGTATACAGGGGGTTCTCGTGGATACGCAGTATTTT
TRBV10-1,-,-,TRBJ2-7,CASSETGRYEQYF,TGCGCCAGCAGTGAAACGGGTCGGTACGAGCAGTACTTC
TRBV28,-,-,TRBJ1-6,CASTYHSYNSPLHF,TGTGCCAGCACCTACCACTCCTATAATTCACCCCTCCACTTT
TRBV6-1,-,-,TRBJ1-5,CASRQDRQPQHF,TGTGCCAGTCGGCAGGATCGTCAGCCCCAGCATTTT
TRBV4-3,-,TRBD2,TRBJ2-1,CASSLVGLARGEQFF,TGCGCCAGCAGCCTAGTAGGACTAGCCCGGGGGGAGCAGTTCTTC
TRBV11-3,-,-,TRBJ1-1,CASSLRRNTEAFF,TGTGCCAGCAGCTTACGGAGGAACACTGAAGCTTTCTTT
TRBV7-2,-,TRBD2,TRBJ2-3,CASSLQLAGMDTQYF,TGTGCCAGCAGCTTACAACTAGCGGGAATGGATACGCAGTATTTT
TRBV5-1,-,-,TRBJ1-1,CASSSLPGENTEAFF,TGCGCCAGCAGCTCCCTCCCCGGGGAGAACACTGAAGCTTTCTTT
TRBV2,few,TRBD1,TRBJ2-3,CASSGQGTGTDTQYF,TGTGCCAGCAGCGGACAGGGGACGGGCACAGATACGCAGTATTTT
TRBV6-1,-,-,TRBJ1-5,CARRVSNQPQHF,TGTGCCAGGAGGGTTAGCAATCAGCCCCAGCATTTT
TRBV18,-,-,TRBJ1-1,CASSPNPSGDTEAFF,TGTGCCAGCTCACCCAACCCGTCCGGGGACACTGAAGCTTTCTTT
TRBV7-8,-,TRBD2,TRBJ2-1,CASSPRPGEGTSGDNEQFF,TGTGCCAGCAGCCCACGCCCCGGGGAAGGGACTAGCGGGGACAATGAGCAGTTCTTC
TRBV7-9,-,-,TRBJ1-1,CASSLKGGGTEAFF,TGTGCCAGCAGCTTAAAGGGGGGAGGGACTGAAGCTTTCTTT
TRBV6-6,-,-,TRBJ1-1,CASTSGGEGTEAFF,TGTGCCAGCACCTCTGGGGGGGAGGGGACTGAAGCTTTCTTT
TRBV29-1,-,-,TRBJ1-1,CSVVFVGGNTEAFF,TGCAGCGTCGTCTTTGTGGGGGGGAACACTGAAGCTTTCTTT
TRBV5-6,-,TRBD1,TRBJ2-1,CASTLGGQVNEQFF,TGTGCCAGCACCCTAGGGGGCCAGGTTAATGAGCAGTTCTTC
TRBV25-1,-,-,TRBJ1-2,CASSENFGGRGYTF,TGTGCCAGCAGTGAAAATTTTGGAGGGCGAGGCTACACCTTC
TRBV27,-,TRBD2,TRBJ2-1,CASSSQGGFSSGSYNEQFF,TGTGCCAGCAGTTCCCAGGGGGGCTTTAGTAGCGGGAGCTACAATGAGCAGTTCTTC
TRBV5-6,once,TRBD2,TRBJ2-7,CASSVKGLVGAYEQYF,TGTGCCAGCAGCGTAAAGGGACTAGTAGGCGCCTACGAGCAGTACTTC
TRBV6-5,-,TRBD1,TRBJ2-3,CASRRDRLLVDTQYF,TGTGCCAGCAGAAGGGACAGGCTTTTGGTAGATACGCAGTATTTT
TRBV13,-,TRBD1,TRBJ2-5,CASSLRDREETQYF,TGTGCCAGCAGCCTCCGGGACAGGGAAGAGACCCAGTACTTC
TRBV27,-,-,TRBJ1-2,CASSSWRDGYTF,TGTGCCAGCAGTTCTTGGCGGGATGGCTACACCTTC
TRBV6-6,-,TRBD2,TRBJ2-5,CASRPTSGQKTQYF,TGTGCCAGCAGACCGACTAGCGGGCAAAAGACCCAGTACTTC
TRBV30,-,-,TRBJ1-2,CAWSIPEIPPNYGYTF,TGTGCCTGGAGTATCCCGGAGATACCCCCTAACTATGGCTACACCTTC
TRBV6-5,-,TRBD1,TRBJ1-5,CASSYLGGGQPQHF,TGTGCCAGCAGCTACTTAGGGGGCGGGCAGCCCCAGCATTTT
TRBV28,-,TRBD1,TRBJ1-1,CASSLLVDRGHSGGTEAFF,TGTGCCAGCAGTTTACTGGTTGACAGGGGACACTCAGGAGGCACTGAAGCTTTCTTT
TRBV4-2,-,TRBD2,TRBJ2-7,CASSPRTSGSYEQYF,TGTGCCAGCAGCCCCCGGACTAGCGGGAGCTACGAGCAGTACTTC
TRBV27,-,TRBD1,TRBJ2-1,CASSGRDRGGAWHTDEQFF,TGTGCCAGCAGTGGGCGGGACAGGGGAGGGGCCTGGCACACCGATGAGCAGTTCTTC